The rows below give T cell receptor beta chains drawn from one sample of a study of T cells after yellow fever vaccination. Via MiXCR, TCRdb re-called the 5' RACE reads, giving one row per CDR3 protein. Found here are some 390,000 distinct CDR3 sequences, 6% to 8% of them singletons; the top ten hold about 15%. Here the sequenced sample was PBMCs, taken 5 days after the yellow fever booster vaccination. The source of these receptors is a man aged 25 to 40 who received the YFV17D yellow fever vaccine. CDR3s include the opening cysteine and the closing phenylalanine or tryptophan. Each record gives: CDR3 protein, J gene, CDR3 length, V gene, D gene. The D gene is left open where the match is weak.

CDR3aa: CASSPPGQDYEQYF
j_gene: TRBJ2-7
len: 14
v_gene: TRBV18
d_gene: TRBD1

CDR3aa: CASSLGRDSGSYEQYF
j_gene: TRBJ2-7
len: 16
v_gene: TRBV12-3/TRBV12-4
d_gene: TRBD2

CDR3aa: CSARGWTSGTDTQYF
j_gene: TRBJ2-3
len: 15
v_gene: TRBV20-1
d_gene: TRBD2

CDR3aa: CASSRTRAGANVLTF
j_gene: TRBJ2-6
len: 15
v_gene: TRBV27
d_gene: NA

CDR3aa: CASSYSWGSVETQYF
j_gene: TRBJ2-5
len: 15
v_gene: TRBV6-5
d_gene: NA

CDR3aa: CASFPPGTNYEQYF
j_gene: TRBJ2-7
len: 14
v_gene: TRBV18
d_gene: TRBD2

CDR3aa: CASIVRWTSDSTDTQYF
j_gene: TRBJ2-3
len: 17
v_gene: TRBV11-2
d_gene: TRBD2

CDR3aa: CASSVDVGDVPDTQYF
j_gene: TRBJ2-3
len: 16
v_gene: TRBV9
d_gene: NA

CDR3aa: CASSLAPGARSGYTF
j_gene: TRBJ1-2
len: 15
v_gene: TRBV7-2
d_gene: NA

CDR3aa: CASSPVGEAFF
j_gene: TRBJ1-1
len: 11
v_gene: TRBV7-9
d_gene: NA

CDR3aa: CASNLAGRTGELFF
j_gene: TRBJ2-2
len: 14
v_gene: TRBV7-2
d_gene: TRBD2

CDR3aa: CASRRRGDTDTQYF
j_gene: TRBJ2-3
len: 14
v_gene: TRBV19
d_gene: NA

CDR3aa: CASSRRGGLARSGDEQYF
j_gene: TRBJ2-7
len: 18
v_gene: TRBV11-1
d_gene: TRBD2

CDR3aa: CASSIALGGGSYEQYF
j_gene: TRBJ2-7
len: 16
v_gene: TRBV19
d_gene: NA

CDR3aa: CASSLAGTSGETQYF
j_gene: TRBJ2-5
len: 15
v_gene: TRBV7-2
d_gene: TRBD2

CDR3aa: CASSLEVESNTGELFF
j_gene: TRBJ2-2
len: 16
v_gene: TRBV5-1
d_gene: NA

CDR3aa: CASSESGAQETQYF
j_gene: TRBJ2-5
len: 14
v_gene: TRBV25-1
d_gene: NA

CDR3aa: CASSPRSLGEQYF
j_gene: TRBJ2-7
len: 13
v_gene: TRBV9
d_gene: NA

CDR3aa: CASSRVLGNTEAFF
j_gene: TRBJ1-1
len: 14
v_gene: TRBV7-9
d_gene: NA

CDR3aa: CAISDTGVKETQYF
j_gene: TRBJ2-5
len: 14
v_gene: TRBV10-3
d_gene: TRBD1

CDR3aa: CASSQVLATGELFF
j_gene: TRBJ2-2
len: 14
v_gene: TRBV14
d_gene: NA

CDR3aa: CSARRTVISTDTQYF
j_gene: TRBJ2-3
len: 15
v_gene: TRBV20-1
d_gene: NA

CDR3aa: CASSPTVRNEQYF
j_gene: TRBJ2-7
len: 13
v_gene: TRBV7-2
d_gene: NA

CDR3aa: CASGTGQGVGELFF
j_gene: TRBJ2-2
len: 14
v_gene: TRBV12-3/TRBV12-4
d_gene: TRBD1

CDR3aa: CASSSWSGVDGYEQYF
j_gene: TRBJ2-7
len: 16
v_gene: TRBV28
d_gene: NA

CDR3aa: CASSDTGLGDTQYF
j_gene: TRBJ2-3
len: 14
v_gene: TRBV5-4
d_gene: NA

CDR3aa: CASSFGRGPHNEQFF
j_gene: TRBJ2-1
len: 15
v_gene: TRBV27
d_gene: TRBD1

CDR3aa: CATRGVGAGEQFF
j_gene: TRBJ2-1
len: 13
v_gene: TRBV24-1
d_gene: NA

CDR3aa: CATGTTVNPYNEQFF
j_gene: TRBJ2-1
len: 15
v_gene: TRBV24-1
d_gene: NA

CDR3aa: CSVISGLLTEGYTF
j_gene: TRBJ1-2
len: 14
v_gene: TRBV29-1
d_gene: NA

CDR3aa: CASSFRLASSYEQYF
j_gene: TRBJ2-7
len: 15
v_gene: TRBV5-5
d_gene: TRBD2

CDR3aa: CASSSDRGLVYGYTF
j_gene: TRBJ1-2
len: 15
v_gene: TRBV4-2
d_gene: TRBD1

CDR3aa: CASGYGGGTNQPQHF
j_gene: TRBJ1-5
len: 15
v_gene: TRBV7-8
d_gene: NA

CDR3aa: CASSLTDSYEQYF
j_gene: TRBJ2-7
len: 13
v_gene: TRBV18
d_gene: NA

CDR3aa: CASSFVREERETQYF
j_gene: TRBJ2-5
len: 15
v_gene: TRBV7-2
d_gene: TRBD2

CDR3aa: CAIRLGAGGSDEQFF
j_gene: TRBJ2-1
len: 15
v_gene: TRBV10-3
d_gene: TRBD2

CDR3aa: CSAGGWTVSYGYTF
j_gene: TRBJ1-2
len: 14
v_gene: TRBV20-1
d_gene: NA

CDR3aa: CASSSTQTTGELFF
j_gene: TRBJ2-2
len: 14
v_gene: TRBV5-1
d_gene: NA

CDR3aa: CSAIQGRVTEAFF
j_gene: TRBJ1-1
len: 13
v_gene: TRBV20-1
d_gene: TRBD1

CDR3aa: CSASRGGPYNEQFF
j_gene: TRBJ2-1
len: 14
v_gene: TRBV20-1
d_gene: NA

CDR3aa: CASTGGDAEQYF
j_gene: TRBJ2-7
len: 12
v_gene: TRBV12-3/TRBV12-4
d_gene: TRBD1

CDR3aa: CAWGGDRVANTGELFF
j_gene: TRBJ2-2
len: 16
v_gene: TRBV30
d_gene: TRBD1

CDR3aa: CASSLPPQFSGYQETQYF
j_gene: TRBJ2-5
len: 18
v_gene: TRBV11-2
d_gene: NA

CDR3aa: CASSQDRHYGYTF
j_gene: TRBJ1-2
len: 13
v_gene: TRBV4-3
d_gene: NA

CDR3aa: CSARDRAGKTQYF
j_gene: TRBJ2-5
len: 13
v_gene: TRBV20-1
d_gene: NA

CDR3aa: CASSESGADSSRFQYF
j_gene: TRBJ2-5
len: 16
v_gene: TRBV25-1
d_gene: NA

CDR3aa: CASSPQGSGANVLTF
j_gene: TRBJ2-6
len: 15
v_gene: TRBV12-3/TRBV12-4
d_gene: NA

CDR3aa: CASSYGEKAFF
j_gene: TRBJ1-1
len: 11
v_gene: TRBV6-5
d_gene: NA

CDR3aa: CASSQEWGFQGGTIQYF
j_gene: TRBJ2-4
len: 17
v_gene: TRBV4-3
d_gene: NA

CDR3aa: CATSREAPGDNSYEQYF
j_gene: TRBJ2-7
len: 17
v_gene: TRBV15
d_gene: NA

CDR3aa: CASSLTSGSYEQFF
j_gene: TRBJ2-1
len: 14
v_gene: TRBV5-1
d_gene: TRBD2

CDR3aa: CAIGRGLTGELFF
j_gene: TRBJ2-2
len: 13
v_gene: TRBV10-3
d_gene: TRBD1

CDR3aa: CASTHDLAGGAYNEQFF
j_gene: TRBJ2-1
len: 17
v_gene: TRBV19
d_gene: TRBD2

CDR3aa: CASSEWGQGLDEQYF
j_gene: TRBJ2-7
len: 15
v_gene: TRBV10-2
d_gene: TRBD1

CDR3aa: CASSYGGSEQYF
j_gene: TRBJ2-7
len: 12
v_gene: TRBV6-2/TRBV6-3
d_gene: NA

CDR3aa: CASSLLAGGSFVHNEQFF
j_gene: TRBJ2-1
len: 18
v_gene: TRBV5-6
d_gene: TRBD2

CDR3aa: CASSLWGEGRTPYSPLHF
j_gene: TRBJ1-6
len: 18
v_gene: TRBV5-1
d_gene: NA

CDR3aa: CCAREPTSGSMGEQFF
j_gene: TRBJ2-1
len: 16
v_gene: TRBV20-1
d_gene: TRBD2

CDR3aa: CASRTDTYNEQFF
j_gene: TRBJ2-1
len: 13
v_gene: TRBV7-8
d_gene: NA

CDR3aa: CASSRSLRETQYF
j_gene: TRBJ2-5
len: 13
v_gene: TRBV7-7
d_gene: NA